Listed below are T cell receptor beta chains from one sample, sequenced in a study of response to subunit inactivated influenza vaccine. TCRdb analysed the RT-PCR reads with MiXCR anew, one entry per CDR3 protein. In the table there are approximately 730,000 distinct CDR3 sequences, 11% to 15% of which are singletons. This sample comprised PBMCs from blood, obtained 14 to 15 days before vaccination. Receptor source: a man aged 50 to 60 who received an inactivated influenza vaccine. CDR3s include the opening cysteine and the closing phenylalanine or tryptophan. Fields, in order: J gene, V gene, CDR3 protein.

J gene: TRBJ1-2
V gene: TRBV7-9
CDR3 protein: CASSLRDLRLDYGYTF

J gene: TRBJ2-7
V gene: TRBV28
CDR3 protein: CASSLLPGTGPYEQYF

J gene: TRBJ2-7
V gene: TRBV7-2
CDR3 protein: CASSLLRVDEQYF

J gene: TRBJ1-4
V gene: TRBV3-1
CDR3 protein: CASSPGQVWEKLFF

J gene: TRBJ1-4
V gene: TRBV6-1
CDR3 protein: CASTEALGPNEKLFF

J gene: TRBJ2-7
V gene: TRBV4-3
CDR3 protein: CASSQETGVRSSYEQYF

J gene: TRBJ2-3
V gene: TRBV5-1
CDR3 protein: CASYRGGPTTDTQYF

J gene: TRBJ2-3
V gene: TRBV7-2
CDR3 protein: CASSLEGAARSTQYF

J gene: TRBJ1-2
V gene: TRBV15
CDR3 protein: CATSRDPGRLDTF

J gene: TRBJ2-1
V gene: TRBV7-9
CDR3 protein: CASSLGLAPSYNEQFF

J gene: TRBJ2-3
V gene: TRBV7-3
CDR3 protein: CASSLRSPTTGGADTQYF

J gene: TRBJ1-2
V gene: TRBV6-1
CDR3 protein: CASSHKVDTAYGYTF

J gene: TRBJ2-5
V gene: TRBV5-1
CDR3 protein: CASSLEGTTGKTQYF

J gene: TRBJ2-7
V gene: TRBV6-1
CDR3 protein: CASSEAGQASYEQYF

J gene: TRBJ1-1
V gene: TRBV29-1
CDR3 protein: CSVDQVLRTEAFF

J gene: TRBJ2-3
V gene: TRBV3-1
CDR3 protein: CASGRTSTTGTDTQYF

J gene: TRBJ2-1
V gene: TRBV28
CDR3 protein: CASRGGRTSYNEQFF

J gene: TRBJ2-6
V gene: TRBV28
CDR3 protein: CASNGLLVGANVLTF

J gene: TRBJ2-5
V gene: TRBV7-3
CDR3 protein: CASSLSGVPETQYF

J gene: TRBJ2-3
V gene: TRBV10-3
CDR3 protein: CAISPDRGPRTDTQYF

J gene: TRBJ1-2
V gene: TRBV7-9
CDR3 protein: CASSLDSGRIYGYTF

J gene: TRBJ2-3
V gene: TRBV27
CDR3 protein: CASSRFSSGDTQYF

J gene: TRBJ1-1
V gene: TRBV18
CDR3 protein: CASSPQEYTEAFF

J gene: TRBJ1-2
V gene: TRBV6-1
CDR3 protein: CASTEGGLANYGYTF

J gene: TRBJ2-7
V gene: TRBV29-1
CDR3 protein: CSASDRVGNYEQYF

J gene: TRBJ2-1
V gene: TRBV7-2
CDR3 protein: CASSLVSAMEQFF